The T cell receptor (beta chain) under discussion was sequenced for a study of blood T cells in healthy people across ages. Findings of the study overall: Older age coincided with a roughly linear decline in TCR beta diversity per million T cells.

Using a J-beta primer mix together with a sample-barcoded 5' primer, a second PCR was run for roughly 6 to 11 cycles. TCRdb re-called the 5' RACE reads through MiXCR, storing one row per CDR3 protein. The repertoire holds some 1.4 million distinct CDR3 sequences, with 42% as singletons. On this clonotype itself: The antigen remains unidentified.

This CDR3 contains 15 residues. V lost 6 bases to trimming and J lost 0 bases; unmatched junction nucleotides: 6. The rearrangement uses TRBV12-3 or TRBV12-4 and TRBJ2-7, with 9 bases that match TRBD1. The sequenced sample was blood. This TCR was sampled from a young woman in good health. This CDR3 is CASRAGQGHSYEQYF. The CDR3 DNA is TGTGCCAGCAGGGCGGGACAGGGTCACTCCTACGAGCAGTACTTC.